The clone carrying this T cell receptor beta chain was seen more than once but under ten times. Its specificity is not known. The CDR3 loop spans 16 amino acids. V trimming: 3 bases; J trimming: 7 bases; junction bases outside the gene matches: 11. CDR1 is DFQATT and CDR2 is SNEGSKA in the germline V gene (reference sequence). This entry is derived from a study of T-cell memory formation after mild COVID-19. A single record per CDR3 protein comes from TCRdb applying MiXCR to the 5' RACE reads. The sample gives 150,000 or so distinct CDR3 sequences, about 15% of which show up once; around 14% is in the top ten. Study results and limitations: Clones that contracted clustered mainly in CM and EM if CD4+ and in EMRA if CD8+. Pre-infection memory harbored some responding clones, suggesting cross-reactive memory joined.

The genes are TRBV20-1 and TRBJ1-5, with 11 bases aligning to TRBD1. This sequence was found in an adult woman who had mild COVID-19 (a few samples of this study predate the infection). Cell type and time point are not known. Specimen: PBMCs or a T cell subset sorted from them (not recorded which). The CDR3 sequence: CSASGTGGGLGQPQHF. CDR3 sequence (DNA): TGCAGTGCTAGCGGGACAGGGGGTGGCTTAGGGCAGCCCCAGCATTTT.